This passage covers 18 T cell receptor beta chains from one sample sequenced in a study of shared clonotypes between healthy human individuals. This table comes from immunoSEQ multiplex PCR, and its TCRdb copy is limited to in-frame clones, with some not included. The sample records 650,000 to 800,000 clones, 92% being singletons. Positively selected for CCR7, the CD45RO-negative cells used as naive CD8 cells excluded terminally differentiated effector memory CD45RA+ cells. The material sequenced was naive CD8+ T cells sorted from blood. Source of these receptors: a young man in good health.

V usage is TRBV7-9 and J usage is TRBJ2-3, with 15 bases lining up with TRBD2. V dropped 8 bases and J dropped 2; count of bases not matched to a gene: 8. This CDR3 contains 17 residues. From germline, CDR1 is SEHNR and CDR2 FQNEAQ (reference sequence). The CDR3 protein is CASGGTSGRIPTDTQYF. Here the CDR3 DNA reads TGTGCCAGCGGGGGGACTAGCGGGAGGATTCCCACAGATACGCAGTATTTT.

The CDR3 loop is CASSFNDAGVSDTQYF. Here the CDR3 DNA reads TGTGCCAGCAGCTTCAATGACGCGGGAGTTTCAGATACGCAGTATTTT. V usage is TRBV7-9 and J usage is TRBJ2-3, with 7 bases matching TRBD2. The CDR3 consists of 16 residues. The junction had 10 bases not matched to a gene; V was cut back by 3 bases and J by 4 bases. Per the germline V gene, CDR1 is SEHNR and CDR2 is FQNEAQ (reference sequence).

This sequence joins TRBV14 and TRBJ2-5; D not certain. The CDR3 has 13 amino acids. Germline CDR1 is SGHDN and CDR2 is FVKESK. V was pared by 3 bases and J by 1 base, with 6 bases between. CDR3 amino acids: CASSHTGQETQYF. DNA of the CDR3: TGTGCCAGCAGCCACACTGGCCAAGAGACCCAGTACTTC.

This chain joins TRBV5-1 and TRBJ2-3; 9 bases are shared with TRBD1. CDR3 length: 15 residues. Unmatched junction bases numbered 7, after V lost 4 bases and J lost 4 bases. Germline V gene sequence: CDR1 SGHRS, CDR2 YFSETQ. CDR3 protein: CASSAGQGRADTQYF. The CDR3 region has the DNA TGCGCCAGCAGCGCAGGACAGGGGCGGGCAGATACGCAGTATTTT. Looking up the rest from reference TRBV5-1 and TRBJ2-3 gives the full variable domain: KAGVTQTPRYLIKTRGQQVTLSCSPISGHRSVSWYQQTPGQGLQFLFEYFSETQRNKGNFPGRFSGRQFSNSRSEMNVSTLELGDSALYLCASSAGQGRADTQYFGPGTRLTVL.

This clone was picked up one time. The gene calls are TRBV15 and TRBJ1-1; TRBD1 might be the D (6 bases). The CDR3 has 16 amino acids. V lost 0 bases and J lost 0, with 11 bases in between. Germline V CDR1 and CDR2: LNHNV, YYDKDF (reference sequence). This CDR3 reads CATSREEGQVNTEAFF. Written as DNA, the CDR3 is TGTGCCACCAGCAGAGAGGAGGGACAAGTGAACACTGAAGCTTTCTTT.

This chain joins TRBV11-2 and TRBJ2-1; TRBD2 aligns across 10 bases. The CDR3 runs 19 residues. V lost 5 bases to trimming and J lost 5 bases; unmatched junction nucleotides: 18. Germline V gene lookup returns CDR1 SGHAT and CDR2 FQNNGV. The CDR3 sequence: CASSPTYHDSGRTNNEQFF. DNA for the CDR3: TGTGCCAGCAGCCCAACTTACCACGATAGCGGGAGGACCAACAATGAGCAGTTCTTC.

V usage is TRBV5-1 and J usage is TRBJ2-7, with D perhaps assigned TRBD1 or TRBD2 (5 bases each). CDR1 SGHRS and CDR2 YFSETQ come from the germline V gene. Trimming cost V 3 bases and J 9 bases, with 25 bases left between them. This CDR3 is 16 amino acids long. The CDR3 coding sequence is TGCGCCAGCAGCTCCCGGGGCAGAGCTATCTCCGAGGGGCAGTACTTC. Residues: CASSSRGRAISEGQYF.

The chain is built from TRBV4-1 and TRBJ1-4; D is possibly TRBD1 (5 bases). V dropped 0 bases and J dropped 5 bases, with 19 bases sitting between them. This CDR3 region has 18 residues. Germline V gene data show CDR1 as MGHRA and CDR2 as YSYEKL. The CDR3 loop is CASSQEGGMDPMNEKLFF. CDR3 bases: TGCGCCAGCAGCCAAGAGGGGGGTATGGACCCAATGAATGAAAAACTGTTTTTT.

The chain has TRBV9 and TRBJ2-1; 9 bases match TRBD2. The junction had 6 bases not matched to a gene; V was cut back by 3 bases and J by 8 bases. CDR1 and CDR2 from the germline V gene are SGDLS and YYNGEE. The CDR3 is made up of 14 amino acids. The CDR3 region has the DNA TGTGCCAGCAGCGGCGGGAGGGCCTGGGATGAGCAGTTCTTC. Protein sequence: CASSGGRAWDEQFF. Based on the CDR3 plus reference TRBV9 and TRBJ2-1, the full variable domain is DSGVTQTPKHLITATGQRVTLRCSPRSGDLSVYWYQQSLDQGLQFLIQYYNGEERAKGNILERFSAQQFPDLHSELNLSSLELGDSALYFCASSGGRAWDEQFFGPGTRLTVL.

This chain uses TRBV29-1 with TRBJ2-5; perhaps D is TRBD1 or TRBD2 (5 bases each). The CDR3 has 16 residues. Per the germline V gene, CDR1 is SQVTM and CDR2 is ANQGSEA. With 4 bases removed from V and 5 bases from J, the gap between germline ends came to 23 bases. CDR3 sequence: CSVVLVEGRSLETQYF. In DNA, the CDR3 is TGCAGCGTTGTGTTGGTAGAGGGGCGCAGTTTGGAGACCCAGTACTTC.

The chain couples TRBV7-9 to TRBJ1-2; TRBD1 matches 7 bases. The CDR3 sequence is 17 residues long. Germline lookup yields CDR1 SEHNR and CDR2 FQNEAQ (reference sequence). Trimming cost V 6 bases and J 1 base; bases outside gene matches: 14. The DNA of the CDR3 is TGTGCCAGCAGTAGGCCGGGACAGACTTTAATTAACTATGGCTACACCTTC. Translation: CASSRPGQTLINYGYTF.

The chain links TRBV7-8 to TRBJ2-3, with D perhaps matching TRBD1 (5 bases). Germline V lookup: CDR1 SGHVS, CDR2 FQNEAQ. Trimming took off 2 bases at V and 4 bases at J, with 13 bases between the two ends. This CDR3 has 15 residues. DNA of the CDR3: TGTGCCAGCAGCTTATTTGGGGCTATGGCAGATACGCAGTATTTT. It is translated as CASSLFGAMADTQYF.

The chain joins TRBV19 to TRBJ2-7, with 10 positions matching TRBD1. V was pared by 3 bases and J by 0 bases, with 2 bases of the junction left unmatched. Germline V gives CDR1 LNHDA, CDR2 SQIVND (reference sequence). This CDR3 contains 15 residues. This chain's CDR3 is CASSIRTGGSYEQYF. For the CDR3, the DNA is TGTGCCAGTAGTATCCGGACAGGGGGCTCCTACGAGCAGTACTTC.

This clone was recorded once. The chain couples TRBV27 to TRBJ1-1; tentative D call: TRBD1 (5 bases). The germline gives CDR1 MNHEY, CDR2 SMNVEV (reference sequence). Trimming removed 2 bases from V and 5 bases from J, with 9 bases in between. This CDR3 contains 13 residues. In DNA form, the CDR3 reads TGTGCCAGCAGTTTACAGGGTGTTACTGAAGCTTTCTTT. Encoded protein: CASSLQGVTEAFF.

The chain has TRBV4-1 and TRBJ1-1; no definite D call. Looked up from germline, CDR1 is MGHRA and CDR2 is YSYEKL. Trimming pared 1 base from V and 3 bases from J, leaving 6 bases between. CDR3 size: 13 residues. CDR3 sequence (DNA): TGCGCCAGCAGCCAAGTAGGAGACACTGAAGCTTTCTTT. This translates into CASSQVGDTEAFF.

The chain combines TRBV6-1 with TRBJ2-7; D call uncertain. V dropped 3 bases and J dropped 1 base, with 7 bases sitting between them. Germline CDR1 and CDR2: MNHNS and SASEGT. The CDR3 spans 13 residues. In DNA, the CDR3 is TGTGCCAGCAGTGACTATAGTTCCTACGAGCAGTACTTC. Residues: CASSDYSSYEQYF.

The chain carries TRBV27 and TRBJ2-3; TRBD1 agrees at 7 bases. The ends lost 5 bases at V and 2 bases at J; junction bases unmatched: 7. Germline CDR1 MNHEY, CDR2 SMNVEV (reference sequence). CDR3 length: 15 residues. The CDR3 spells CASSPRGRLTDTQYF. The CDR3, as DNA: TGTGCCAGCAGTCCCAGGGGGAGACTCACAGATACGCAGTATTTT.

V gene TRBV4-1 combines with J gene TRBJ1-2, with 7 bases aligning to TRBD1. V dropped 2 bases and J dropped 0; count of bases not matched to a gene: 6. CDR1 is MGHRA and CDR2 is YSYEKL in the germline V gene. CDR3 length: 16 residues. The CDR3 sequence is CASSQLGTEANYGYTF. CDR3 DNA sequence: TGCGCCAGCAGCCAATTAGGGACAGAAGCTAACTATGGCTACACCTTC.